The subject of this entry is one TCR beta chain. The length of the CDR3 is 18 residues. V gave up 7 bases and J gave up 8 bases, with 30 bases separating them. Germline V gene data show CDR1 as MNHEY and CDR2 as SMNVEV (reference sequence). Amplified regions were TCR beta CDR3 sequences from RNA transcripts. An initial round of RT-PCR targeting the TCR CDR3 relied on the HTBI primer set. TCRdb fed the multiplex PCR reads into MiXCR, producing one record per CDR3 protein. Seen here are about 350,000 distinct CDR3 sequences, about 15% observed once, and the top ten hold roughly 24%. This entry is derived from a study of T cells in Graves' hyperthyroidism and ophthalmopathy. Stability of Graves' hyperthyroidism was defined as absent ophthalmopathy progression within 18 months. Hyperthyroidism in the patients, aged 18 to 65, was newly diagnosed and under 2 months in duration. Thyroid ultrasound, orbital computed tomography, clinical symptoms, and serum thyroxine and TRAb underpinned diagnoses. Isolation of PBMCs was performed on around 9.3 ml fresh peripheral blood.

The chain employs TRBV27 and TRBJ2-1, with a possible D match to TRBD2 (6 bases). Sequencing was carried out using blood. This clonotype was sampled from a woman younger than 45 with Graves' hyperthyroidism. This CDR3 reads CASIPAAGGIRRWDEQFF. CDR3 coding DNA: TGTGCCAGCATCCCCGCGGCAGGAGGGATCAGGCGGTGGGATGAGCAGTTCTTC.